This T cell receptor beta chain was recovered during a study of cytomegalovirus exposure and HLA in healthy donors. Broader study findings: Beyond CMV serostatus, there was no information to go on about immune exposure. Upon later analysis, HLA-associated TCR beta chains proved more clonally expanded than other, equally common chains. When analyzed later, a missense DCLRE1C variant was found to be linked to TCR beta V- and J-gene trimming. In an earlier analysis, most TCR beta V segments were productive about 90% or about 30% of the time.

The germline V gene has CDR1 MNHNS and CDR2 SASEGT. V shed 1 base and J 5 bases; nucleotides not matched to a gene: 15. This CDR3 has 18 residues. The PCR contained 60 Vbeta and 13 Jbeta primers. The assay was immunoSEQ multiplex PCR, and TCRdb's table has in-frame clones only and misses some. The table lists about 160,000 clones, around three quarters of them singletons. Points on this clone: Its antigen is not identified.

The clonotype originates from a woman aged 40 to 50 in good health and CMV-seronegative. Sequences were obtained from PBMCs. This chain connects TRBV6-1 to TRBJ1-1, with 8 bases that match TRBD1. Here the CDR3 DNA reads TGTGCCAGCAGTGAAGGAAATAGGCAGGGGGCGAGGAAAACTGAAGCTTTCTTT. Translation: CASSEGNRQGARKTEAFF.